This T cell receptor beta chain came from a study of cytomegalovirus exposure and HLA in healthy donors. The PCR ran on 60 Vbeta and 13 Jbeta primers. In the original workflow: About 11 million of 65 million to 95 million unique TCR beta chains were shared, per a later count. Profiled with immunoSEQ multiplex PCR; TCRdb holds only in-frame clones, not every one. Clonal size and the V and J genes are those of that table, whereas D and trimming came from the DNA. The data show over 150,000 clones, roughly 85% seen once. Between the trimmed V and J ends, which lost 4 bases and 0 bases, there was a span of 6 bases. The CDR3 runs to 13 residues. Germline values: CDR1 SGHDT, CDR2 YYEEEE. Study results and limitations: Many donors carried some public TCRs, although rarity characterized most TCR sequences. Association of a missense DCLRE1C variant with TCR beta V- and J-gene trimming was reported in a later analysis.

A note on this clone: Antigen unknown.

Sequenced sample: PBMCs. This chain uses TRBV5-6 with TRBJ2-3; D uncertain. This receptor was identified in a man in his forties in good health and CMV-seronegative. The CDR3 coding sequence is TGTGCCAGCAGCACGACTAGCACAGATACGCAGTATTTT. This translates into CASSTTSTDTQYF.